These 32 T cell receptor beta chains share one sample of origin, sequenced in a study of cytomegalovirus exposure and HLA in healthy donors. PCR primers comprised 60 Vbeta and 13 Jbeta primers. Assay used: immunoSEQ multiplex PCR; TCRdb lists only in-frame clones, some missing. This sample has about 100,000 clones, with around 82% found just once. Sequencing was done on a sample of PBMCs. The origin of the receptors is a woman aged 60-70 years in good health and CMV-seronegative.

The CDR3: CASSQAALGGNSDTQYF. DNA for the CDR3: TGCGCCAGCAGCCAAGCTGCACTCGGCGGGAACTCAGATACGCAGTATTTT. The genes are TRBV4-1 and TRBJ2-3; tentatively, D is TRBD2 (6 bases). Between the trimmed V and J ends, which lost 1 base and 4 bases, there was a span of 18 bases. The germline V gene has CDR1 MGHRA and CDR2 YSYEKL. The length of the CDR3 is 17 residues.

The rearrangement links TRBV4-3 to TRBJ2-5; D gene unclear. Looked up from germline, CDR1 is LGHNA and CDR2 is YSLEER. Trimming took 0 bases from V and 0 from J, leaving 5 bases between them. The CDR3 length is 14 residues. The CDR3 DNA follows: TGCGCCAGCAGCCAAGAGGCGGACCAAGAGACCCAGTACTTC. Its translation: CASSQEADQETQYF.

V and J are TRBV10-2 and TRBJ1-2, with D perhaps TRBD1 (6 bases). The germline V gene encodes CDR1 WSHSY and CDR2 SAAADI. Deletions cut 5 bases from V and 7 bases from J, with 11 bases between. This CDR3 is built from 12 residues. This CDR3 is CASSYQGSGYTF. The CDR3 nucleotides read TGCGCCAGCAGTTACCAGGGGTCTGGCTACACCTTC.

This clone was detected only a few times. The rearrangement joins TRBV28 to TRBJ1-2; 7 bases are a match to TRBD1. V gave up 7 bases and J gave up 6 bases; unmatched junction bases: 8. CDR3 length: 13 residues. The germline V gene encodes CDR1 MDHEN and CDR2 SYDVKM. CDR3 protein: CASNRQGWDGYTF. As DNA, the CDR3 is TGTGCCAGCAACAGACAGGGCTGGGATGGCTACACCTTC.

The V gene is TRBV28, the J gene TRBJ1-2, with 10 bases lining up with TRBD1. In germline, CDR1 is MDHEN, CDR2 SYDVKM. J lost 7 bases, V lost 4 bases, and 9 bases had no gene match. The CDR3 length is 15 residues. The CDR3 protein is CASSSFDRGRAGYTF. In DNA, the CDR3 is TGTGCCAGCAGTTCCTTTGACAGGGGGCGAGCTGGCTACACCTTC.

The genes are TRBV6-1 and TRBJ2-7; 8 nucleotides agree with TRBD2. CDR3 length equals 14 residues. V gave up 7 bases and J gave up 2 bases; unmatched junction bases: 7. Germline CDR1 and CDR2: MNHNS and SASEGT. CDR3 protein: CASTEGGGTYEQYF. CDR3 DNA: TGTGCCAGCACCGAGGGCGGGGGGACCTACGAGCAGTACTTC.

The gene calls are TRBV9 and TRBJ2-6; D possibly corresponds to TRBD1 (5 bases). In germline, CDR1 is SGDLS, CDR2 YYNGEE. V lost 3 bases, J lost 0 bases, and 10 bases lay in between. The CDR3 spans 16 residues. The CDR3 loop reads CASSGDRDSGANVLTF. CDR3 DNA: TGTGCCAGCAGCGGCGACAGAGACTCTGGGGCCAACGTCCTGACTTTC.

The chain carries TRBV7-9 and TRBJ2-1, with D unclear. The germline gives CDR1 SEHNR, CDR2 FQNEAQ (reference sequence). V dropped 5 bases and J dropped 2 bases, with 13 bases sitting between them. This CDR3 spans 15 amino acids. For the CDR3, the DNA is TGTGCCAGCAGCGAGCTTTCAAGCCCCTACAATGAGCAGTTCTTC. Its translation: CASSELSSPYNEQFF.

The rearrangement links TRBV27 to TRBJ2-1; D possibly corresponds to TRBD1 (5 bases). V was shortened by 6 bases and J by 1 base, with 13 bases between the two germline ends. There are 15 residues in the CDR3. Germline-derived CDR1 and CDR2 are MNHEY and SMNVEV (reference sequence). The CDR3 spells CASSPTVLSYNEQFF. The CDR3 DNA is TGTGCCAGCAGCCCGACAGTACTTTCCTACAATGAGCAGTTCTTC.

In its sample, this clone was seen a few times. V is TRBV30 and J is TRBJ2-3; 13 bases map to TRBD2. The CDR3 is 15 amino acids. From germline, CDR1 is GTSNPN and CDR2 SVGIG (reference sequence). V shed 1 base, J shed 6 bases, and the junction held 4 bases outside the gene matches. The CDR3 coding sequence is TGTGCCTGGAGTGCCGGACTAGCGGGAGTGGATACGCAGTATTTT. Translating gives CAWSAGLAGVDTQYF.

The chain combines TRBV12-5 with TRBJ2-2; perhaps TRBD1 as D (6 bases). V lost 6 bases to trimming and J lost 0 bases, with 11 bases between them. Germline V gene sequence: CDR1 LGHNT, CDR2 FRNRAP. The CDR3 is 15 amino acids. CDR3 in amino acids: CASGLDRTNTGELFF. CDR3 nucleotides: TGTGCTAGTGGCCTTGACAGGACGAACACCGGGGAGCTGTTTTTT.

The CDR3 is CASSLDLAGQGYEQYF. The DNA for the CDR3 is TGTGCCAGCAGCTTAGACCTAGCCGGACAGGGCTACGAGCAGTACTTC. This chain uses TRBV7-9 with TRBJ2-7, with TRBD1 identical over 8 bases. The CDR3 covers 16 residues. Germline-derived CDR1 and CDR2 are SEHNR and FQNEAQ (reference sequence). J was trimmed by 3 bases and V by 1 base; bases with no gene match: 8.

In its sample, this clone was seen a few times. The same CDR3 arises from other DNA sequences in this sample as well. The CDR3 region has the DNA TGTGCCAGCAGTAGAGACAGGGGAGAGACCCAGTACTTC. As protein: CASSRDRGETQYF. The V gene is TRBV6-1, the J gene TRBJ2-5; 8 bases align to TRBD1. This CDR3 region has 13 residues. V trimming: 5 bases; J trimming: 4 bases; junction bases outside the gene matches: 3. Germline values: CDR1 MNHNS, CDR2 SASEGT.

The chain uses TRBV10-1 and TRBJ1-5; TRBD1 might be the D (6 bases). Trimming shortened V by 3 bases and J by 10 bases, and 13 bases separated the two germline ends. This CDR3 region has 13 residues. In germline, CDR1 is WNHNN, CDR2 SYGVQD (reference sequence). The chain's CDR3 is CASSEAGDLPQHF. The DNA for the CDR3 is TGCGCCAGCAGTGAAGCAGGGGATTTACCCCAGCATTTT.

This chain connects TRBV29-1 to TRBJ2-7, with D unresolved. The V and J ends lost 7 bases and 6 bases respectively, with 19 bases between them. CDR3 length equals 13 residues. The V gene's germline CDR1 is SQVTM and CDR2 ANQGSEA. CDR3 DNA sequence: TGCAGCGCTTCAGGCCTGTTGGTCTCCGAGCAGTACTTC. This translates into CSASGLLVSEQYF.

The chain couples TRBV9 to TRBJ2-5; 14 positions match TRBD2. With 0 bases clipped from V and 2 bases from J, the junction kept 9 bases outside the gene matches. The germline CDR1 and CDR2 sequences are SGDLS and YYNGEE. This CDR3 is 19 amino acids long. The CDR3 coding sequence is TGTGCCAGCAGCGTAGGACAGTCCGGACTAGCGGGAGGTCAAGAGACCCAGTACTTC. Translated, it gives CASSVGQSGLAGGQETQYF.

The chain uses TRBV6-6 and TRBJ2-7; the D gene is possibly TRBD2 (7 bases). The CDR3 loop spans 16 amino acids. From germline, CDR1 is MNHNY and CDR2 SVGAGI (reference sequence). The germline V and J ends were trimmed by 0 bases and 1 base, with 13 bases remaining between them. CDR3 protein: CASSYSGGGDSYEQYF. The CDR3 nucleotides are TGTGCCAGCAGTTACTCAGGCGGGGGCGATTCCTACGAGCAGTACTTC.

This chain links TRBV6-5 with TRBJ1-3; 7 bases are a match to TRBD1. Germline V gene data show CDR1 as MNHEY and CDR2 as SVGAGI. Losses at the gene ends were 5 bases for V and 1 base for J; bases not matched to a gene: 5. The length of the CDR3 is 15 residues. CDR3 DNA: TGTGCCAGCAGTCCGACAGGGAAGTCTGGAAACACCATATATTTT. Translation: CASSPTGKSGNTIYF.

The chain uses TRBV6-6 and TRBJ1-1; TRBD1 matches at 9 bases. The germline CDR1 and CDR2 sequences are MNHNY and SVGAGI (reference sequence). V lost 7 bases and J lost 1; bases outside the gene matches: 4. The CDR3 runs 14 residues. The DNA of the CDR3 is TGTGCCAGCACATGGACAGGGGCGAACACTGAAGCTTTCTTT. Protein product: CASTWTGANTEAFF.

The chain is built from TRBV6-1 and TRBJ2-7, with a tentative D call TRBD1 (6 bases). There are 13 residues in the CDR3. The V end lost 11 bases, the J end lost 2 bases, and 16 bases lay between the germline ends. Germline V gene data show CDR1 as MNHNS and CDR2 as SASEGT. CDR3 residues: CAAPGHRAYEQYF. Written as DNA, the CDR3 is TGTGCCGCCCCGGGACATCGGGCCTACGAGCAGTACTTC.

The chain is built from TRBV2 and TRBJ1-1; a weak D match, TRBD1 (6 bases). CDR3 length: 13 amino acids. Trimming stripped 8 bases from V and 1 base from J, with 11 bases between. The germline CDR1 and CDR2 sequences are SNHLY and FYNNEI. The DNA of the CDR3 is TGTGCCAGCGTAGGGGGTGGGAACACTGAAGCTTTCTTT. This gives the protein CASVGGGNTEAFF. The full variable domain, with the rest looked up from reference TRBV2 and TRBJ1-1, is EPEVTQTPSHQVTQMGQEVILRCVPISNHLYFYWYRQILGQKVEFLVSFYNNEISEKSEIFDDQFSVERPDGSNFTLKIRSTKLEDSAMYFCASVGGGNTEAFFGQGTRLTVV.

The table lists this clone with a few counts. The chain is built from TRBV9 and TRBJ2-7; no clear D gene. The germline V gene has CDR1 SGDLS and CDR2 YYNGEE. This CDR3 is built from 13 residues. With 2 bases removed from V and 3 bases from J, the gap between germline ends came to 9 bases. This CDR3 is CASSVGSFYEQYF. The CDR3, as DNA: TGTGCCAGCAGCGTTGGTAGTTTCTACGAGCAGTACTTC. The entire variable domain, with the rest obtained from reference TRBV9 and TRBJ2-7, is as follows: DSGVTQTPKHLITATGQRVTLRCSPRSGDLSVYWYQQSLDQGLQFLIQYYNGEERAKGNILERFSAQQFPDLHSELNLSSLELGDSALYFCASSVGSFYEQYFGPGTRLTVT.

The V and J genes are TRBV4-1 and TRBJ1-1; the match to TRBD1 covers 7 bases. This CDR3 region has 15 residues. V shed 1 base and J 9 bases; nucleotides not matched to a gene: 11. Germline lookup yields CDR1 MGHRA and CDR2 YSYEKL. Here the CDR3 DNA reads TGCGCCAGCAGCCAAGTCCCACGGACGGGACAGAAAGCTTTCTTT. Translation: CASSQVPRTGQKAFF.

This rearrangement joins TRBV6-6 to TRBJ1-6, with TRBD1 matching 9 bases. This CDR3 region has 16 residues. Germline V gives CDR1 MNHNY, CDR2 SVGAGI (reference sequence). V dropped 4 bases and J dropped 4; count of bases not matched to a gene: 5. The CDR3 nucleotides are TGTGCCAGCAGTTCCGACAGGGGGGTGTATAATTCACCCCTCCACTTT. Amino acid sequence: CASSSDRGVYNSPLHF.

This chain connects TRBV5-4 to TRBJ1-2; possibly TRBD1 for D (5 bases). Trimming left V 4 bases short and J 6 bases short, with 16 bases between. Germline V gene sequence: CDR1 SGHNT, CDR2 YYREEE (reference sequence). This CDR3 has 14 amino acids. CDR3: CASSRPQGVDGYTF. The CDR3 DNA is TGTGCCAGCAGCCGACCCCAGGGCGTTGATGGCTACACCTTC.

This clone was seen a single time. V is TRBV27 and J is TRBJ2-5, with 8 positions matching TRBD1. The CDR3 is 13 amino acids. Losses at the gene ends were 4 bases for V and 7 bases for J; bases not matched to a gene: 5. Germline loops: CDR1 MNHEY, CDR2 SMNVEV (reference sequence). CDR3 DNA sequence: TGTGCCAGCAGTTCCACAGGGGGACCGACCCAGTACTTC. Amino acids: CASSSTGGPTQYF.

This chain links TRBV7-9 with TRBJ2-7; D unresolved. Germline V gene lookup returns CDR1 SEHNR and CDR2 FQNEAQ (reference sequence). V was trimmed by 3 bases and J by 6 bases, leaving 21 bases between them. This CDR3 is built from 16 residues. The CDR3 loop is CASSLSRGSAPSEQYF. The CDR3 DNA is TGTGCCAGCAGCTTGAGTCGCGGTTCGGCCCCGAGCGAGCAGTACTTC.

V is TRBV25-1 and J is TRBJ2-2; 8 bases align to TRBD2. V lost 4 bases and J lost 2; bases outside the gene matches: 6. The length of the CDR3 is 16 residues. CDR1 is MGHDK, CDR2 SYGVNS, per germline. The CDR3 reads CASSAAGGANTGELFF. The CDR3 DNA sequence: TGTGCCAGCAGTGCCGCCGGGGGGGCCAACACCGGGGAGCTGTTTTTT.

The V and J genes are TRBV7-2 and TRBJ2-3; TRBD2 aligns across 13 bases. Germline assignment: CDR1 SGHTA and CDR2 FQGNSA. V was pared by 5 bases and J by 0 bases, with 5 bases of the junction left unmatched. The CDR3 has 17 residues. The CDR3 coding sequence is TGTGCCAGCAGCAAGGGACTAGCGGGGTTTAGCACAGATACGCAGTATTTT. It yields the protein CASSKGLAGFSTDTQYF.

The table lists this clone with a few counts. This chain joins TRBV6-6 and TRBJ2-2; perhaps TRBD2 as D (6 bases). Germline assignment: CDR1 MNHNY and CDR2 SVGAGI (reference sequence). Trimming removed 2 bases from V and 4 bases from J, with 14 bases in between. The CDR3 consists of 16 residues. The CDR3: CASSYNPATSTGELFF. CDR3 nucleotides: TGTGCCAGCAGTTACAATCCCGCGACTAGCACCGGGGAGCTGTTTTTT.

The rearrangement joins TRBV5-1 to TRBJ2-7; maybe TRBD1 (5 bases). The length of the CDR3 is 15 residues. Trimming left V 0 bases short and J 2 bases short, with 12 bases between. Germline CDR1 is SGHRS and CDR2 is YFSETQ. The CDR3: CASSLGAGPTYEQYF. The CDR3 DNA sequence: TGCGCCAGCAGCTTGGGGGCAGGGCCGACCTACGAGCAGTACTTC. The full variable domain, with the rest looked up from reference TRBV5-1 and TRBJ2-7, is KAGVTQTPRYLIKTRGQQVTLSCSPISGHRSVSWYQQTPGQGLQFLFEYFSETQRNKGNFPGRFSGRQFSNSRSEMNVSTLELGDSALYLCASSLGAGPTYEQYFGPGTRLTVT.

The chain is built from TRBV4-3 and TRBJ2-3; 14 bases map to TRBD2. This CDR3 contains 16 residues. V shed 0 bases, J shed 8 bases, and the junction held 4 bases outside the gene matches. Looked up from germline, CDR1 is LGHNA and CDR2 is YSLEER. The CDR3 nucleotides read TGCGCCAGCAGCCAAGAGGGACTAGCGGGAGTGGGTACGCAGTATTTT. Residues: CASSQEGLAGVGTQYF.